This TCR beta chain appears in the sequencing data of a study of blood T cell repertoires in COVID-19. Across the study: PBMCs, B-cell-depleted T cells, or T cells were the source of the cDNA or gDNA that made up the material.

This CDR3 is built from 15 residues. Germline values: CDR1 SGHNT, CDR2 YYREEE (reference sequence). V shed 0 bases and J shed 8 bases, with 15 bases lying between them. The data were produced by immunoSEQ multiplex PCR, yet TCRdb's version contains in-frame clones alone and is incomplete. The table lists around 270,000 clones, 80% to 85% of them singletons. The gene calls are TRBV5-4 and TRBJ1-3, with D uncertain. The sequence was obtained from a person aged 65 to 85 with COVID-19, enrolled during active disease. Sequenced: peripheral blood. Here the CDR3 DNA reads TGTGCCAGCAGCTTGGCCGGGGTAGATCGTCACACCATATATTTT. Residues: CASSLAGVDRHTIYF.